This record covers a single T cell receptor (beta chain). The antigen remains undetermined. PCR amplification relied on 60 Vbeta primers (plus 13 Jbeta primers). Assay used: immunoSEQ multiplex PCR; TCRdb lists only in-frame clones, some missing. This sample has over 120,000 clones, with approximately 79% found just once. The sample originates from a study of cytomegalovirus exposure and HLA in healthy donors. Turning to the study itself: Researchers previously reported finding fewer than 140 million unique TCR beta sequences from 170 million or so T cells. HLA-typed donors contributed approximately 86 million unique TCRs, which were held in an early data release. Points from the study as a whole: Reports state that TCR beta sequences accurately predicted most subjects' HLA-A and HLA-B alleles. Listed as cytomegalovirus-associated were approximately 160 TCR beta chains.

The TCR comes from a woman younger than 45 in good health and CMV-seronegative. Sequenced: PBMCs.

In DNA form, the CDR3 reads TGCGCCAGCAGCTTTGGCAGGGTTGGAAATGAGCAGTTCTTC. It codes for CASSFGRVGNEQFF. The chain carries TRBV5-1 and TRBJ2-1; the D gene is possibly TRBD1 (5 bases). This CDR3 region has 14 residues. Germline-derived CDR1 and CDR2 are SGHRS and YFSETQ. V was trimmed by 2 bases and J by 7 bases, leaving 13 bases between them. Based on the CDR3 plus reference TRBV5-1 and TRBJ2-1, the full variable domain is KAGVTQTPRYLIKTRGQQVTLSCSPISGHRSVSWYQQTPGQGLQFLFEYFSETQRNKGNFPGRFSGRQFSNSRSEMNVSTLELGDSALYLCASSFGRVGNEQFFGPGTRLTVL.